A selection of T cell receptor beta chains follows, all from one sample in a study of PD-1 blockade in classical Hodgkin lymphoma. Data came from immunoSEQ multiplex PCR; TCRdb stores just in-frame clones and leaves some out. The sample includes about 15,000 clones, about 86% of them seen just once. Sequences were derived from peripheral blood mononuclear cells (PBMCs), sampled at baseline. The receptors come from a human donor with classical Hodgkin lymphoma. CDR3s include the opening cysteine and the closing phenylalanine or tryptophan. The D gene is left open where the match is weak. Size is omitted from some rows. Given values are once, few, many or a class for expanded clones.

J	V	D	size	CDR3	DNA
TRBJ1-5	TRBV7-8	TRBD1	.	CASKQQDRSYNQPQHF	TGTGCCAGCAAACAACAGGACAGGAGCTACAATCAGCCCCAGCATTTT
TRBJ2-3	TRBV7-9	TRBD2	.	CASSHSLAGGHTDTQYF	TGTGCCAGCAGCCACTCACTAGCGGGGGGCCATACAGATACGCAGTATTTT
TRBJ2-7	TRBV12-1	.	.	CASSFEARDCAYEQYF	TGTGCCAGCAGCTTTGAGGCCCGGGACTGCGCCTACGAGCAGTACTTC
TRBJ2-7	TRBV5-1	TRBD1	.	CASSLSKGQGLLYEQYF	TGCGCCAGCAGCTTGAGTAAGGGACAGGGGCTCCTCTACGAGCAGTACTTC
TRBJ1-2	TRBV10-2	.	few	CASSEEGSGYGYTF	TGCGCCAGCAGTGAGGAGGGATCAGGCTATGGCTACACCTTC
TRBJ1-2	TRBV13	.	few	CASSFLGSHGYTF	TGTGCCAGCAGCTTTTTGGGATCACATGGCTACACCTTC
TRBJ2-7	TRBV19	TRBD1	.	CASSIGGDSHYEQYF	TGTGCCAGTAGTATAGGAGGGGACAGCCACTACGAGCAGTACTTC
TRBJ2-7	TRBV15	TRBD2	.	CATSTSGYPYEQYF	TGTGCCACCAGCACTAGCGGTTATCCCTACGAGCAGTACTTC
TRBJ2-2	TRBV18	TRBD2	.	CASSPTSGTVAGELFF	TGTGCCAGCTCCCCTACTAGCGGAACGGTGGCCGGGGAGCTGTTTTTT
TRBJ1-1	TRBV4-1	.	few	CASSQERDGAEAFF	TGCGCCAGCAGCCAAGAAAGGGATGGAGCTGAAGCTTTCTTT
TRBJ2-5	TRBV13	TRBD2	.	CASSLDLAEETQYF	TGTGCCAGCAGCTTAGACCTAGCGGAAGAGACCCAGTACTTC
TRBJ1-5	TRBV2	.	.	CASSEEVIGVGQPQHF	TGTGCCAGCAGTGAAGAAGTTATCGGGGTTGGTCAGCCCCAGCATTTT
TRBJ2-7	TRBV10-1	.	.	CASSEPGEQYF	TGCGCCAGCAGTGAGCCTGGCGAGCAGTACTTC
TRBJ2-6	TRBV15	TRBD1	.	CATSSTRGQFSGGANVLTF	TGTGCCACCAGCAGTACCCGGGGACAGTTTTCAGGAGGGGCCAACGTCCTGACTTTC
TRBJ2-7	TRBV28	.	.	CASSFGGAFHEQYF	TGTGCCAGCAGTTTCGGAGGAGCTTTCCACGAGCAGTACTTC
TRBJ2-7	TRBV7-6	.	.	CASSQLTAYEQYF	TGTGCCAGCAGCCAACTAACAGCCTACGAGCAGTACTTC
TRBJ1-1	TRBV18	TRBD1	.	CASSLRTGVLGMDTEAFF	TGTGCCAGCTCACTCCGGACAGGGGTGCTCGGTATGGACACTGAAGCTTTCTTT